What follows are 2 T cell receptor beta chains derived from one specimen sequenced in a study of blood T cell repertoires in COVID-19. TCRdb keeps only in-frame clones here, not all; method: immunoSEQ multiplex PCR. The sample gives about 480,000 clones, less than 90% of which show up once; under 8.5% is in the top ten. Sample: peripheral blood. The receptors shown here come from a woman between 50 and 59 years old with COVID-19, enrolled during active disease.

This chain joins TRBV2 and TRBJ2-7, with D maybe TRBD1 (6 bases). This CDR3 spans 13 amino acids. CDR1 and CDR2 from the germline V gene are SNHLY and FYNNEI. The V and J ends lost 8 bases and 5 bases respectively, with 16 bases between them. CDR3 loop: CASLRQGTHEQYF. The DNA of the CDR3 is TGTGCCAGCCTTCGGCAGGGGACCCACGAGCAGTACTTC.

In DNA form, the CDR3 reads TGCGCCAGCACCATGGGTGCAGTCCGGGACAGGGGATCCGAGCAGTACTTC. This gives the protein CASTMGAVRDRGSEQYF. V usage is TRBV5-1 and J usage is TRBJ2-7; TRBD1 aligns across 10 bases. J gave up 6 bases and V 6 bases, and 18 bases lay outside the gene matches. The germline CDR1 and CDR2 sequences are SGHRS and YFSETQ. The CDR3 length is 17 residues.